The 26 T cell receptor beta chains presented below share a single source sample, sequenced in a study of T cell responses to AZD1222 COVID-19 vaccine. Using immunoSEQ multiplex PCR, the repertoire was profiled, and TCRdb retains in-frame clones only, with some absent. The data contain about 160,000 clones, 80% to 95% of them singletons. This specimen was peripheral blood, taken 28 days after the second AZD1222 dose. The receptors here all came from an adult who received the AZD1222 COVID-19 vaccine.

J is TRBJ2-7 and V is TRBV24-1; a possible D gene is TRBD2 (6 bases). The CDR3 extends over 15 amino acids. Trimming shortened V by 9 bases and J by 3 bases, and 20 bases separated the two germline ends. Germline V gene data show CDR1 as KGHDR and CDR2 as SFDVKD. The CDR3 loop reads CATPRWGERSYEQYF. DNA for the CDR3: TGTGCCACCCCTCGATGGGGGGAAAGGAGCTACGAGCAGTACTTC.

The count of this clone is one. V is TRBV30 and J is TRBJ1-5; no firm D call. The CDR3 is 12 amino acids. Per germline, CDR1 GTSNPN and CDR2 SVGIG (reference sequence). Between the trimmed V and J ends, which lost 1 base and 4 bases, there was a span of 5 bases. The CDR3 DNA reads as TGTGCCTGGAGTGCAAAGAATCAGCCCCAGCATTTT. Encoded protein: CAWSAKNQPQHF.

V is TRBV27 and J is TRBJ1-5; D is uncertain. This CDR3 spans 12 amino acids. In germline, CDR1 is MNHEY, CDR2 SMNVEV (reference sequence). V lost 3 bases, J lost 4 bases, and 4 bases lay in between. The CDR3 sequence is CASSFLNQPQHF. The CDR3 bases are TGTGCCAGCAGTTTCTTAAATCAGCCCCAGCATTTT.

The chain is built from TRBV11-2 and TRBJ1-3, with D possibly TRBD1 on 5 matching bases. CDR3 length equals 15 residues. Germline loops: CDR1 SGHAT, CDR2 FQNNGV. V lost 1 base and J 0 bases, leaving 7 bases between the germline ends. The CDR3 bases are TGTGCCAGCAGCTTAGTCGGGGCCTCTGGAAACACCATATATTTT. Its protein product is CASSLVGASGNTIYF. The full variable domain, rest sourced from reference TRBV11-2 and TRBJ1-3, is EAGVAQSPRYKIIEKRQSVAFWCNPISGHATLYWYQQILGQGPKLLIQFQNNGVVDDSQLPKDRFSAERLKGVDSTLKIQPAKLEDSAVYLCASSLVGASGNTIYFGEGSWLTVV.

The chain combines TRBV29-1 with TRBJ1-1, with 12 bases matching TRBD1. Trimming removed 7 bases from V and 1 base from J; junction bases left unmatched: 7. The CDR3 loop spans 15 amino acids. Germline assignment: CDR1 SQVTM and CDR2 ANQGSEA. The CDR3 reads CSGRGTGGSNTEAFF. The CDR3 DNA sequence: TGCAGCGGGCGGGGGACAGGGGGCTCGAACACTGAAGCTTTCTTT.

This sequence joins TRBV3-1 (or the pseudogene TRBV3-2) and TRBJ1-1; D unclear. The CDR3 is 13 amino acids. V lost 6 bases to trimming and J lost 5 bases, with 13 bases between them. CDR1 LGHDT and CDR2 YNNKEL come from the germline V gene (reference sequence). The CDR3: CASSLNSVTEAFF. The CDR3 DNA reads TGTGCCAGCAGTCTGAACTCGGTAACTGAAGCTTTCTTT.

This clone was recorded only once. V usage is TRBV29-1 and J usage is TRBJ1-1; D is unclear. The ends were cut back, 4 bases at V and 1 base at J, with 4 bases in the middle. Per the germline V gene, CDR1 is SQVTM and CDR2 is ANQGSEA. This CDR3 has 11 amino acids. The CDR3, as DNA: TGCAGCGTTGGACGGAACACTGAAGCTTTCTTT. Translated, it gives CSVGRNTEAFF.

This chain uses TRBV13 with TRBJ1-1; a weak D match, TRBD1 (6 bases). Deletions cut 0 bases from V and 1 base from J, with 9 bases between. The CDR3 is 15 residues long. Germline V gene sequence: CDR1 PRHDT, CDR2 FYEKMQ (reference sequence). The CDR3 here is CASSLGGTTNTEAFF. CDR3 bases: TGTGCCAGCAGCTTAGGAGGGACAACGAACACTGAAGCTTTCTTT. The full variable domain, in which reference TRBV13 and TRBJ1-1 provide the parts outside the CDR3, is AAGVIQSPRHLIKEKRETATLKCYPIPRHDTVYWYQQGPGQDPQFLISFYEKMQSDKGSIPDRFSAQQFSDYHSELNMSSLELGDSALYFCASSLGGTTNTEAFFGQGTRLTVV.

The chain recombines TRBV19 with TRBJ1-2, with D unresolved. V shed 7 bases and J shed 5 bases, with 17 bases lying between them. Germline V lookup: CDR1 LNHDA, CDR2 SQIVND (reference sequence). This CDR3 region has 14 residues. The DNA of the CDR3 is TGTGCCAGTAATCCGGGCCTCGGAAAATATGGCTACACCTTC. This gives the protein CASNPGLGKYGYTF. Supplemented by reference TRBV19 and TRBJ1-2, the full variable domain reads DGGITQSPKYLFRKEGQNVTLSCEQNLNHDAMYWYRQDPGQGLRLIYYSQIVNDFQKGDIAEGYSVSREKKESFPLTVTSAQKNPTAFYLCASNPGLGKYGYTFGSGTRLTVV.

This chain connects TRBV2 to TRBJ1-5; D call uncertain. From germline, CDR1 is SNHLY and CDR2 FYNNEI. Trimming left V 2 bases short and J 0 bases short, with 14 bases between. The CDR3 runs 17 residues. CDR3 in DNA: TGTGCCAGCAGTGAATCGGTAAGCGTTTCTAGCAATCAGCCCCAGCATTTT. Its protein product is CASSESVSVSSNQPQHF.

V gene TRBV6-5 combines with J gene TRBJ2-5; the match to TRBD2 covers 9 bases. Germline trimming cut 7 bases from V and 2 bases from J; bases unmatched to any gene: 5. The CDR3 covers 14 residues. Germline loops: CDR1 MNHEY, CDR2 SVGAGI. In nucleotides, the CDR3 is TGTGCCAGCAAATCGGGACTAGCTCAAGAGACCCAGTACTTC. Its translation: CASKSGLAQETQYF.

The chain couples TRBV7-6 to TRBJ2-5, with 7 bases matching TRBD1. Per the germline V gene, CDR1 is SGHVS and CDR2 is FNYEAQ. The length of the CDR3 is 14 residues. J was trimmed by 1 base and V by 5 bases; bases with no gene match: 4. CDR3 bases: TGTGCCAGCAGCCCGAGGGGGCTCCAAGAGACCCAGTACTTC. It encodes CASSPRGLQETQYF.

This chain uses TRBV6-5 with TRBJ1-1, with D tentatively TRBD1 (5 bases). The CDR3 extends over 14 amino acids. Trimming took 7 bases from V and 1 from J, leaving 13 bases between them. CDR1 and CDR2 (germline): MNHEY, SVGAGI. Written as DNA, the CDR3 is TGTGCCAGCAAATTCGACAGCCAGAACACTGAAGCTTTCTTT. It is translated as CASKFDSQNTEAFF.

This sequence joins TRBV25-1 and TRBJ2-6; D is undetermined. CDR1 and CDR2 from the germline V gene are MGHDK and SYGVNS. The CDR3 is 14 residues long. Trimming stripped 8 bases from V and 0 bases from J, with 8 bases between. This CDR3 reads CASETLSGANVLTF. DNA of the CDR3: TGTGCCAGCGAGACGCTCTCTGGGGCCAACGTCCTGACTTTC.

The chain recombines TRBV6-4 with TRBJ2-2; maybe TRBD1 (5 bases). The CDR3 loop spans 13 amino acids. The germline CDR1 and CDR2 sequences are MRHNA and SNTAGT. With 4 bases removed from V and 3 bases from J, the gap between germline ends came to 6 bases. Here the CDR3 DNA reads TGTGCCAGCAGTGTCAGGGACACCGGGGAGCTGTTTTTT. This codes for CASSVRDTGELFF.

This clone was picked up one time. The chain couples TRBV27 to TRBJ1-1; no firm D call. Germline V lookup: CDR1 MNHEY, CDR2 SMNVEV (reference sequence). V lost 4 bases and J 5 bases, leaving 11 bases between the germline ends. CDR3 length: 13 residues. The CDR3 protein is CASSSGETTEAFF. CDR3 nucleotides: TGTGCCAGCAGTTCCGGGGAAACGACTGAAGCTTTCTTT.

V gene TRBV5-1 combines with J gene TRBJ1-1; D gene unclear. The V end lost 4 bases, the J end lost 0 bases, and 16 bases lay between the germline ends. Germline V gene lookup returns CDR1 SGHRS and CDR2 YFSETQ. The CDR3 extends over 16 amino acids. The DNA of the CDR3 is TGCGCCAGCAGCCTGACCACTCGTCGGGTGAACACTGAAGCTTTCTTT. Translating it yields CASSLTTRRVNTEAFF.

The chain is built from TRBV19 and TRBJ2-1, with TRBD2 matching over 12 bases. The CDR3 is 18 residues long. Unmatched junction bases numbered 10, after V lost 5 bases and J lost 2 bases. CDR1 is LNHDA and CDR2 is SQIVND in the germline V gene (reference sequence). DNA for the CDR3: TGTGCCAGTAGTTCAAGACTAGCGGGAGCTATACCCTACAATGAGCAGTTCTTC. Protein sequence: CASSSRLAGAIPYNEQFF. Complete variable domain (other parts from reference TRBV19 and TRBJ2-1): DGGITQSPKYLFRKEGQNVTLSCEQNLNHDAMYWYRQDPGQGLRLIYYSQIVNDFQKGDIAEGYSVSREKKESFPLTVTSAQKNPTAFYLCASSSRLAGAIPYNEQFFGPGTRLTVL.

This chain uses TRBV6-4 with TRBJ1-1, with TRBD1 as a possible D gene (5 bases). The length of the CDR3 is 15 residues. CDR1 and CDR2 from the germline V gene are MRHNA and SNTAGT. V was cut by 0 bases and J by 10 bases, with 18 bases left in between. CDR3 region: CASSDSGLPRGIAFF. The CDR3 coding sequence is TGTGCCAGCAGTGACTCGGGTCTCCCGAGGGGAATAGCTTTCTTT.

This clone was observed a single time. This chain uses TRBV7-6 with TRBJ2-1, with 15 nucleotides matching TRBD2. With 3 bases clipped from V and 1 base from J, the junction kept 10 bases outside the gene matches. This CDR3 is 20 amino acids long. Per the germline V gene, CDR1 is SGHVS and CDR2 is FNYEAQ. Here the CDR3 reads CASSFPPGLAGGLSYNEQFF. Here the CDR3 DNA reads TGTGCCAGCAGCTTCCCTCCGGGACTAGCGGGAGGACTTTCCTACAATGAGCAGTTCTTC. Full variable domain (outside the CDR3, taken from reference TRBV7-6 and TRBJ2-1): GAGVSQSPRYKVTKRGQDVALRCDPISGHVSLYWYRQALGQGPEFLTYFNYEAQQDKSGLPNDRFSAERPEGSISTLTIQRTEQRDSAMYRCASSFPPGLAGGLSYNEQFFGPGTRLTVL.

The chain employs TRBV2 and TRBJ2-7; 7 bases line up with TRBD2. The CDR3 extends over 13 amino acids. Germline V lookup: CDR1 SNHLY, CDR2 FYNNEI. The V and J ends lost 7 bases and 7 bases, in that order; junction bases with no gene match: 10. CDR3: CASNPLGEGEQYF. The CDR3 region has the DNA TGTGCCAGCAACCCACTCGGGGAGGGAGAGCAGTACTTC.

The genes are TRBV27 and TRBJ2-3; a possible D gene is TRBD2 (5 bases). The V end was cut by 3 bases, the J end by 3 bases, with 10 bases between. Germline CDR1 reads MNHEY; CDR2 reads SMNVEV (reference sequence). This CDR3 is 14 amino acids long. The CDR3 here is CASSFGSSTDTQYF. In DNA, the CDR3 is TGTGCCAGCAGTTTTGGGAGTAGTACAGATACGCAGTATTTT.

The gene calls are TRBV7-8 and TRBJ2-4; D unclear. With 5 bases removed from V and 0 bases from J, the gap between germline ends came to 8 bases. The CDR3 is 14 residues long. The germline CDR1 and CDR2 sequences are SGHVS and FQNEAQ. The CDR3 DNA reads TGTGCCAGCAGCATCAGCGTAGCCAAAAACATTCAGTACTTC. It translates to CASSISVAKNIQYF. The full variable domain, rest sourced from reference TRBV7-8 and TRBJ2-4, is GAGVSQSPRYKVAKRGQDVALRCDPISGHVSLFWYQQALGQGPEFLTYFQNEAQLDKSGLPSDRFFAERPEGSVSTLKIQRTQQEDSAVYLCASSISVAKNIQYFGAGTRLSVL.

V is TRBV12-3 or TRBV12-4 and J is TRBJ1-2, with unresolved D. This CDR3 is 12 amino acids long. Trimming removed 6 bases at V and 7 bases at J, with 12 bases between. The CDR3 reads CASSLMTVGYTF. CDR3 in DNA: TGTGCCAGCAGCCTCATGACGGTTGGCTACACCTTC.

Judged by abundance, this clone is medium-sized. The chain is built from TRBV7-9 and TRBJ2-1; 9 bases are shared with TRBD2. V dropped 3 bases and J dropped 4; count of bases not matched to a gene: 1. The CDR3 extends over 14 amino acids. Germline V lookup: CDR1 SEHNR, CDR2 FQNEAQ (reference sequence). The DNA for the CDR3 is TGTGCCAGCAGCTTTAGCGGGGGTTACAATGAGCAGTTCTTC. Its protein is CASSFSGGYNEQFF.

The chain carries TRBV3-1 (or the pseudogene TRBV3-2) and TRBJ2-7; a possible D gene is TRBD2 (5 bases). V was trimmed by 4 bases and J by 0 bases, leaving 13 bases between them. CDR1 is LGHDT, CDR2 YNNKEL, per germline (reference sequence). The CDR3 is 15 amino acids. The CDR3 bases are TGTGCCAGCAGCCGAGGGTCTTCCCTCTCCTACGAGCAGTACTTC. This translates into CASSRGSSLSYEQYF.